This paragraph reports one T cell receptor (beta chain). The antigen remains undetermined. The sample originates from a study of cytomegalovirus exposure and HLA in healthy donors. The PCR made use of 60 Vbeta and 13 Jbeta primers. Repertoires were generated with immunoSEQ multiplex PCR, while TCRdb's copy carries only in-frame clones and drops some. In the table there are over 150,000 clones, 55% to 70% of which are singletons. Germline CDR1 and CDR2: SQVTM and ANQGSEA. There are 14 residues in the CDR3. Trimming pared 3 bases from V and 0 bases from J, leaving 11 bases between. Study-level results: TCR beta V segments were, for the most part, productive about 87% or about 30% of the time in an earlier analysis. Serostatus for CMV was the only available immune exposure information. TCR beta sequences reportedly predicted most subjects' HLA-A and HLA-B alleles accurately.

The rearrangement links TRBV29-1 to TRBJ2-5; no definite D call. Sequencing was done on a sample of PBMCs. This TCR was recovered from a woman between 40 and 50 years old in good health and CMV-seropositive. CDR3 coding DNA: TGCAGCGTTGACCACCAGGTCCACCAAGAGACCCAGTACTTC. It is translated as CSVDHQVHQETQYF.